The next 22 T cell receptor beta chains were all read from a single sample in a study of blood T cell repertoires in COVID-19. Some clones are missing from TCRdb's copy, which holds only in-frame ones; the method was immunoSEQ multiplex PCR. The table includes about 270,000 clones, 70% to 90% detected once. Sequenced material: PBMCs or T cells enriched from blood (not recorded which). These receptors all stem from a woman between 25 and 40 years old with acute COVID-19.

As concerns this clone: This sequence is one base from a far larger clone and is likely a read error. The chain recombines TRBV5-6 with TRBJ2-7; 11 nucleotides align to TRBD1. The CDR3 length is 14 residues. V shed 4 bases, J shed 0 bases, and the junction held 0 bases outside the gene matches. Germline V gives CDR1 SGHDT, CDR2 YYEEEE. The CDR3 is CASSGTGGSYEQYF. CDR3 DNA sequence: TGTGCCAGCAGCGGGACAGGGGGCTCCTACGAGCAGTACTTC.

A single count supports this clone. The chain has TRBV5-4 and TRBJ2-2; D not certain. This CDR3 is 15 amino acids long. Trimming took 0 bases from V and 4 from J, leaving 10 bases between them. Germline V gives CDR1 SGHNT, CDR2 YYREEE (reference sequence). CDR3 bases: TGTGCCAGCAGCTTGGCGCAGTCGGGCACCGGGGAGCTGTTTTTT. Its protein product is CASSLAQSGTGELFF.

V gene TRBV7-8 combines with J gene TRBJ2-7; 10 bases fit TRBD2. CDR3 length equals 16 residues. Germline V lookup: CDR1 SGHVS, CDR2 FQNEAQ. The V segment lost 5 bases and the J segment 1 base; nucleotides outside the gene matches: 8. CDR3 residues: CASSDQGLAVSYEQYF. The CDR3 DNA follows: TGTGCCAGCAGCGACCAAGGACTAGCGGTTTCCTACGAGCAGTACTTC.

This chain links TRBV3-1 (or the pseudogene TRBV3-2) with TRBJ1-6; TRBD1 is a possible D gene (6 bases). Germline values: CDR1 LGHDT, CDR2 YNNKEL (reference sequence). The CDR3 extends over 14 amino acids. The V and J ends lost 1 base and 7 bases respectively, with 8 bases between them. CDR3 sequence: CASSQGTENSPLHF. The CDR3 DNA reads as TGTGCCAGCAGCCAAGGGACAGAAAATTCACCCCTCCACTTT.

J is TRBJ2-7 and V is TRBV18; 10 bases are shared with TRBD2. Trimming removed 3 bases from V and 1 base from J; junction bases left unmatched: 9. Germline V gene data show CDR1 as KGHSH and CDR2 as LQKENI. The CDR3 consists of 17 residues. CDR3 region: CASSPVAGGLGSYEQYF. For the CDR3, the DNA is TGTGCCAGCTCACCTGTAGCGGGAGGCTTAGGGTCCTACGAGCAGTACTTC.

This chain's CDR3 is CASTRLAGGSGELFF. CDR3 nucleotides: TGTGCCAGCACCAGGCTAGCGGGAGGTTCCGGGGAGCTGTTTTTT. This sequence joins TRBV6-5 and TRBJ2-2; TRBD2 matches 11 bases. CDR3 length: 15 amino acids. After removal of 7 bases from V and 6 bases from J, the junction contained 7 bases not matched to a gene. Germline CDR1 reads MNHEY; CDR2 reads SVGAGI.

The rearrangement links TRBV10-3 to TRBJ2-3, with 14 nucleotides matching TRBD2. The CDR3 is made up of 18 amino acids. Trimming removed 6 bases from V and 2 bases from J; junction bases left unmatched: 10. CDR1 and CDR2 (germline): ENHRY, SYGVKD. The CDR3 DNA follows: TGTGCCATCAGCCGGGGACTAGCGGGAGCCCGTTCCACAGATACGCAGTATTTT. This encodes CAISRGLAGARSTDTQYF.

This chain uses TRBV25-1 with TRBJ1-4; D might be TRBD1 (5 bases). This CDR3 has 14 amino acids. Trimming removed 4 bases at V and 4 bases at J, with 10 bases between. CDR1 MGHDK and CDR2 SYGVNS come from the germline V gene. As DNA, the CDR3 is TGTGCCAGCAGTGGGCTTAGGGGTAATGAAAAACTGTTTTTT. Translation gives CASSGLRGNEKLFF.

V and J are TRBV27 and TRBJ2-4, with 8 positions matching TRBD1. V shed 4 bases, J shed 12 bases, and the junction held 5 bases outside the gene matches. Germline lookup yields CDR1 MNHEY and CDR2 SMNVEV (reference sequence). The CDR3 sequence is 12 residues long. CDR3 sequence: CASSSRQGTQYF. CDR3 sequence (DNA): TGTGCCAGCAGTTCTAGACAGGGGACTCAGTACTTC.

This chain connects TRBV15 to TRBJ2-7; 8 bases align to TRBD2. The CDR3 contains 16 residues. Germline V gene sequence: CDR1 LNHNV, CDR2 YYDKDF (reference sequence). V shed 5 bases, J shed 2 bases, and the junction held 11 bases outside the gene matches. This chain's CDR3 is CATSGGESGGTYEQYF. CDR3 coding DNA: TGTGCCACCAGCGGGGGGGAAAGCGGGGGAACCTACGAGCAGTACTTC.

CDR3 protein: CASSVGDRGRYEQFF. Written as DNA, the CDR3 is TGTGCCAGCAGCGTAGGGGACAGGGGGCGGTATGAGCAGTTCTTC. V usage is TRBV9 and J usage is TRBJ2-1, with 12 bases fitting TRBD1. Trimming took 0 bases from V and 8 from J; bases not matched to a gene: 3. The CDR3 is made up of 15 amino acids. The germline gives CDR1 SGDLS, CDR2 YYNGEE.

V usage is TRBV5-1 and J usage is TRBJ2-1; the match to TRBD2 covers 7 bases. Trimming took 0 bases from V and 8 from J; bases not matched to a gene: 5. Germline CDR1 and CDR2: SGHRS and YFSETQ. The CDR3 contains 14 residues. In nucleotides, the CDR3 is TGCGCCAGCAGCTTGGGGGGGAGGGCCGATGAGCAGTTCTTC. Translation gives CASSLGGRADEQFF.

This clone was seen just once. This sequence joins TRBV6-2 or TRBV6-3 and TRBJ2-6, with D hard to call. Germline V gene sequence: CDR1 MNHEY, CDR2 SVGEGT. The ends were cut back, 5 bases at V and 2 bases at J, with 7 bases in the middle. This CDR3 region has 14 residues. The CDR3 bases are TGTGCCAGCAGTCTAGTCCCTGGGGCCAACGTCCTGACTTTC. It is translated as CASSLVPGANVLTF.

The chain recombines TRBV5-6 with TRBJ2-1; possible D gene TRBD2, 6 bases. The germline V gene has CDR1 SGHDT and CDR2 YYEEEE. The CDR3 extends over 13 amino acids. Trimming left V 1 base short and J 7 bases short, with 9 bases between. The CDR3 reads CASSLRLENEQFF. DNA for the CDR3: TGTGCCAGCAGCTTGCGACTAGAAAATGAGCAGTTCTTC.

The chain employs TRBV27 and TRBJ2-1; a possible D gene is TRBD2 (6 bases). Germline loops: CDR1 MNHEY, CDR2 SMNVEV (reference sequence). Deletions cut 5 bases from V and 0 bases from J, with 20 bases between. This CDR3 spans 18 amino acids. CDR3 amino acids: CASSPYGVRGNSYNEQFF. The DNA for the CDR3 is TGTGCCAGCAGTCCATACGGAGTTCGGGGGAACTCCTACAATGAGCAGTTCTTC.

The chain joins TRBV18 to TRBJ2-7; D may be TRBD1 (5 bases). The V gene lost 3 bases and the J gene lost 1 base, with 7 bases spanning the gap. Looked up from germline, CDR1 is KGHSH and CDR2 is LQKENI. This CDR3 has 13 amino acids. CDR3 coding DNA: TGTGCCAGCTCACCCCGACAGTCCTACGAGCAGTACTTC. Amino acids: CASSPRQSYEQYF.

This chain uses TRBV18 with TRBJ1-2; 7 positions match TRBD1. This CDR3 comprises 16 residues. Per germline, CDR1 KGHSH and CDR2 LQKENI. Unmatched junction bases numbered 9, after V lost 5 bases and J lost 0 bases. The CDR3 reads CASSTPTGIANYGYTF. CDR3 sequence (DNA): TGTGCCAGCTCAACTCCGACAGGGATAGCTAACTATGGCTACACCTTC.

The CDR3 sequence: CAVGGADTQYF. The CDR3 nucleotides read TGTGCCGTTGGAGGGGCAGATACGCAGTATTTT. The chain has TRBV24-1 and TRBJ2-3; weak D call: TRBD2 (6 bases). Germline V gene lookup returns CDR1 KGHDR and CDR2 SFDVKD. Trimming removed 12 bases from V and 4 bases from J, with 10 bases in between. The CDR3 length is 11 residues.

This sequence joins TRBV4-3 and TRBJ2-2; TRBD1 matches at 9 bases. The CDR3 consists of 14 residues. Germline V CDR1 and CDR2: LGHNA, YSLEER. V was clipped by 6 bases and J by 3 bases; unmatched bases: 2. DNA of the CDR3: TGCGCCAGCAGGAGACAGGGGGACACCGGGGAGCTGTTTTTT. Residues: CASRRQGDTGELFF.

This chain uses TRBV7-9 with TRBJ2-1; D is perhaps TRBD1 (5 bases). Trimming removed 2 bases from V and 12 bases from J, with 11 bases in between. CDR1 is SEHNR and CDR2 is FQNEAQ in the germline V gene (reference sequence). The CDR3 loop spans 12 amino acids. The CDR3 DNA reads as TGTGCCAGCAGCTTAACCCAGGGCGTGCAGTTCTTC. Amino acids: CASSLTQGVQFF.

V and J are TRBV5-8 and TRBJ2-1; 15 bases are shared with TRBD2. Germline CDR1 and CDR2: SGHTS and YDEGEE. The CDR3 is 19 residues long. The V and J ends lost 4 bases and 0 bases, in that order; junction bases with no gene match: 8. CDR3 loop: CASSRGLAGGFSSYNEQFF. As DNA, the CDR3 is TGTGCCAGCAGCCGCGGACTAGCGGGAGGGTTCTCCTCCTACAATGAGCAGTTCTTC.

This clone was counted once. The chain links TRBV2 to TRBJ2-7; 11 nucleotides agree with TRBD2. V was pared by 9 bases and J by 0 bases, with 1 base of the junction left unmatched. Germline CDR1 is SNHLY and CDR2 is FYNNEI. The CDR3 runs 13 residues. The CDR3 is CASSGGDSYEQYF. In nucleotides, the CDR3 is TGTGCCAGTAGCGGGGGGGACTCCTACGAGCAGTACTTC.